Included here is one TCR beta chain sequence, with context. Its antigen is unidentified. The CDR3 sequence is 15 residues long. V dropped 0 bases and J dropped 0 bases, with 8 bases sitting between them. Germline-derived CDR1 and CDR2 are SGDLS and YYNGEE. The sample comes from a study of CD8 T cells in ankylosing spondylitis. Findings and limits, study-wide: Ankylosing spondylitis blood appeared to be characterized by a TCR beta motif of 8 or 9 highly homologous variants. Researchers report that disease-linked clones proved CD8+ and relatively rare in peripheral blood. Significant enrichment of disease-linked clones was reportedly seen in matched ankylosing spondylitis synovial fluid.

The authors made TCR beta libraries by quantitative 5'-RACE with molecular barcodes. A single record per CDR3 protein comes from TCRdb applying MiXCR to the 5' RACE reads. The sample records roughly 240,000 distinct CDR3 sequences, about 30% being singletons. The chain carries TRBV9 and TRBJ2-3; unclear D gene. The sample comprised blood, either unsorted or a sorted T cell fraction (not recorded which). The receptor comes from a male donor with ankylosing spondylitis or in good health (not recorded which). The CDR3 spells CASSVGGVSTDTQYF. In nucleotides, the CDR3 is TGTGCCAGCAGCGTAGGCGGCGTTAGCACAGATACGCAGTATTTT.